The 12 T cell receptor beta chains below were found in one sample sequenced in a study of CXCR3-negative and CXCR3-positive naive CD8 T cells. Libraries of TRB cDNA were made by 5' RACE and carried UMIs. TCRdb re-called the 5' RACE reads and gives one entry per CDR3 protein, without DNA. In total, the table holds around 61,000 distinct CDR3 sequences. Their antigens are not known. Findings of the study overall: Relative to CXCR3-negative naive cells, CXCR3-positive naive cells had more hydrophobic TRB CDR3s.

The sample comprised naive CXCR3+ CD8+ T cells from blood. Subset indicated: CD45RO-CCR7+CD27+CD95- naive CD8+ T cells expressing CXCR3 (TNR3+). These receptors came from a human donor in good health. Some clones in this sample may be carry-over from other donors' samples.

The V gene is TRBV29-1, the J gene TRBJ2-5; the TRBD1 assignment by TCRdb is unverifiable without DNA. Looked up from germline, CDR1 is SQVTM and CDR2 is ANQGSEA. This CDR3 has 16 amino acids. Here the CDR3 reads CGVVPLSGYDQETQYF.

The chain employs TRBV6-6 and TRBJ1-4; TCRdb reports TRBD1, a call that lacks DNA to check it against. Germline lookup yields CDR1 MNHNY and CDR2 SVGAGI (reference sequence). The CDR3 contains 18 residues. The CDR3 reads CASSYPFPTGIFNEKLFF.

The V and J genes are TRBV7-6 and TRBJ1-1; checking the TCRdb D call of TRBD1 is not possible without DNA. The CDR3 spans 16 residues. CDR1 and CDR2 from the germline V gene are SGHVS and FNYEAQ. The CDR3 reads CASSLYVPEENTEAFF.

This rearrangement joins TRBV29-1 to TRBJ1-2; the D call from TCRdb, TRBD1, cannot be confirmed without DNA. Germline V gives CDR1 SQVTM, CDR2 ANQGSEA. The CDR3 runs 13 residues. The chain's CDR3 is CSVEEPGRGGYTF.

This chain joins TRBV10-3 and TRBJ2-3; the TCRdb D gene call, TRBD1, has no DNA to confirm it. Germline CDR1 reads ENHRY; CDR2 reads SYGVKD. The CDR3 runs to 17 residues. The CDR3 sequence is CAISESMGTVSTDTQYF.

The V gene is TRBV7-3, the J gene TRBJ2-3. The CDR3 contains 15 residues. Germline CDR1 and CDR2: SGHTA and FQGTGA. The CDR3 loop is CASSFNPSGTDTQYF. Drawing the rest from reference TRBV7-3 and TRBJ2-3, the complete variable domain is GAGVSQTPSNKVTEKGKYVELRCDPISGHTALYWYRQSLGQGPEFLIYFQGTGAADDSGLPNDRFFAVRPEGSVSTLKIQRTERGDSAVYLCASSFNPSGTDTQYFGPGTRLTVL.

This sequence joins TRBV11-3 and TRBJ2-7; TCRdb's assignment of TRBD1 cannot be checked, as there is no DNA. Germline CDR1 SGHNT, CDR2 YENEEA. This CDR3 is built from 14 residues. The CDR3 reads CASSLRSGAREQYF.

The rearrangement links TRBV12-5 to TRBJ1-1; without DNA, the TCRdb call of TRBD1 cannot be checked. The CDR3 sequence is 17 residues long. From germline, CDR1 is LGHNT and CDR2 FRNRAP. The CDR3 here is CASGSTGVGSMNTEAFF.

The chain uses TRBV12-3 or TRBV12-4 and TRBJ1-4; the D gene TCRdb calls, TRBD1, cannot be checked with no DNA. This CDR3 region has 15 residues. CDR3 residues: CASRGSGTGPEKLFF.

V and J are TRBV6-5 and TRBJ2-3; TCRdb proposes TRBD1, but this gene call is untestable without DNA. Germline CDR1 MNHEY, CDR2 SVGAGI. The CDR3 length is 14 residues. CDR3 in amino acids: CASSYGRDTDTQYF.

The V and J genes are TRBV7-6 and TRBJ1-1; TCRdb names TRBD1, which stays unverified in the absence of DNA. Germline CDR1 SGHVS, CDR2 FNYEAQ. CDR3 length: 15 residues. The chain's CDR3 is CASSLANSKRRGAFF. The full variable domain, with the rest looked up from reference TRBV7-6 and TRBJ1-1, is GAGVSQSPRYKVTKRGQDVALRCDPISGHVSLYWYRQALGQGPEFLTYFNYEAQQDKSGLPNDRFSAERPEGSISTLTIQRTEQRDSAMYRCASSLANSKRRGAFFGQGTRLTVV.

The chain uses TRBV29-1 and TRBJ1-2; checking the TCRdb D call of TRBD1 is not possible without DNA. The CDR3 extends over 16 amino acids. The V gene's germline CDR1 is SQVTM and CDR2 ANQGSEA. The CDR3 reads CSAIGYPGHPNYGYTF.